This entry lists 8 T cell receptor beta chains sequenced from one sample in a study of T-cell memory formation after mild COVID-19. TCRdb independently ran MiXCR on the 5' RACE reads; one entry per CDR3 protein. The table lists 250,000 to 400,000 distinct CDR3 sequences, 14% of them singletons. Sequencing was done on a sample of PBMCs or a T cell subset sorted from them (not recorded which). These receptor sequences come from a man aged 18 to 30 who had mild COVID-19 (a few samples of this study predate the infection). Cell type and time point are not known.

The V gene is TRBV20-1, the J gene TRBJ1-2; no clear D gene. This CDR3 is built from 10 residues. V dropped 6 bases and J dropped 4 bases, with 6 bases sitting between them. Looked up from germline, CDR1 is DFQATT and CDR2 is SNEGSKA (reference sequence). The CDR3 nucleotides are TGCAGTGCCTTGAGCTATGGCTACACCTTC. Its translation is CSALSYGYTF.

This clonotype was found a few times. The chain has TRBV6-5 and TRBJ1-5, with D hard to call. This CDR3 contains 12 residues. Germline V gene lookup returns CDR1 MNHEY and CDR2 SVGAGI. V was cut by 0 bases and J by 15 bases, with 12 bases left in between. The CDR3 sequence is CASSYSDGIPHF. The CDR3 DNA follows: TGTGCCAGCAGTTACTCGGACGGGATTCCGCATTTT.

This clonotype was counted only a few times. The chain couples TRBV6-2 or TRBV6-3 to TRBJ1-1; a possible D gene is TRBD1 (5 bases). The V and J ends lost 5 bases and 0 bases respectively, with 19 bases between them. Germline CDR1 is MNHEY and CDR2 is SVGEGT. There are 17 residues in the CDR3. The CDR3 sequence: CASSPSGGALLNTEAFF. For the CDR3, the DNA is TGTGCCAGCAGTCCCTCCGGCGGGGCCCTCTTGAACACTGAAGCTTTCTTT.

This clonotype has only a few counts. The V and J genes are TRBV20-1 and TRBJ1-4; weak D call: TRBD1 (5 bases). CDR3 length equals 14 residues. V lost 6 bases, J lost 8 bases, and 19 bases lay in between. Germline loops: CDR1 DFQATT, CDR2 SNEGSKA (reference sequence). CDR3 DNA: TGCAGTGCCCCTACTAGCGGGGCGAGAGAAAAACTGTTTTTT. As protein: CSAPTSGAREKLFF.

The V gene is TRBV5-1, the J gene TRBJ2-1, with D maybe TRBD2 (5 bases). Germline CDR1 SGHRS, CDR2 YFSETQ. This CDR3 is built from 13 residues. V gave up 4 bases and J gave up 9 bases, with 14 bases separating them. In DNA form, the CDR3 reads TGCGCCAGCAGCCCGGCCCGGGATGGTGAGCAGTTCTTC. Protein product: CASSPARDGEQFF.

This clonotype was observed at least ten times. The chain has TRBV12-3 or TRBV12-4 and TRBJ1-2; D perhaps matches TRBD1 (5 bases). The CDR3 runs 13 residues. V lost 6 bases and J lost 2, with 10 bases in between. The CDR3 DNA follows: TGTGCCAGCAGCCGGGACGGCAACTATGGCTACACCTTC. Protein sequence: CASSRDGNYGYTF.

The CDR3 DNA sequence: TGCGCCAGCAGCGGACTAGCGGGGAGCTCCTACAATGAGCAGTTCTTC. Translating gives CASSGLAGSSYNEQFF. The J gene is TRBJ2-1, the V gene TRBV5-1, with 12 nucleotides matching TRBD2. The V segment lost 4 bases and the J segment 0 bases; nucleotides outside the gene matches: 2. The CDR3 has 16 residues. CDR1 is SGHRS and CDR2 is YFSETQ in the germline V gene.

This clonotype has only a few counts. The chain employs TRBV25-1 and TRBJ2-5, with 8 positions matching TRBD1. The CDR3 is made up of 14 amino acids. The ends lost 5 bases at V and 3 bases at J; junction bases unmatched: 5. The germline V gene has CDR1 MGHDK and CDR2 SYGVNS. CDR3 sequence: CASSRQGWEETQYF. CDR3 nucleotides: TGTGCCAGCAGTAGACAGGGGTGGGAAGAGACCCAGTACTTC.